This section outlines one T cell receptor beta chain sequence together with its context. Its specific antigen is unknown. These data come from a study of T cells expressing NK-cell markers (dated by TCRdb to 2020 to 2022). Regarding the study in general: TCR beta-chain repertoires were profiled in sorted CD3+CD56+NKG2C+, CD3+CD56+NKG2C- and CD3+CD56-NKG2C+ T-cell subsets from several donors. The eight sequenced donors were randomly selected healthy volunteers, three men and five women. Among the eight sequenced donors, seven were HCMV-seropositive and one was HCMV-seronegative. Illumina HiSeq 2000/2500, MiSeq or NextSeq was used to sequence libraries as 2 x 150 bp reads.

TCRdb names Illumina HiSeq 2000 as the instrument used. 5'RACE template switching, by which a universal primer site and unique molecular identifiers were added, was used to make TCR beta cDNA libraries. cDNA synthesis was primed from the TCR beta constant segment and was followed by two successive PCR amplification steps. From the authors' description of their analysis: MIGEC was used to demultiplex reads and group reads by UMI, and MiTCR was used to assemble and quantify clonotypes. To exclude erroneous sequences, any TCR cDNA sequence not supported by at least two reads was discarded. The tcR package was used for downstream repertoire analysis, and clonotypes were matched across fractions by CDR3 nucleotide sequence plus V segment. VDJmatch was used to annotate antigen specificity against VDJdb, with one amino acid substitution in CDR3 allowed. TCRdb reprocessed the reads, and each CDR3 protein sequence is entered once, without DNA. TCRdb's processing, not the study's, gives the V and J calls here. The sample's clone listing holds about 260,000 distinct CDR3 sequences. The top ten clonotypes cover approximately 0.41% of the sample.

Reading the germline V gene gives CDR1 WSHSY and CDR2 SAAADI. The CDR3, cysteine through phenylalanine, is 16 amino acids long. DNA for this receptor is not on file. A commercial ELISA kit detecting HCMV-specific IgG in serum was used to determine HCMV serostatus. Peripheral blood mononuclear cells were isolated from blood by Ficoll density gradient centrifugation. Study-wide conclusions, independent of this receptor: Those dominant clonotypes were again the most abundant among CD3+CD56-NKG2C+ cells in several donors, at roughly 25-60.1%. It remained unclear whether the expanded NKG2C-expressing T cell clones were specific for HCMV antigens. For five or six donors, the dominant CD3+CD56+NKG2C+ clonotypes were among the top 10 CD8+ clonotypes and accounted for roughly 1.0-7.5% of CD8+ T cells.

The sequence was obtained from a young man in good health. Donor details come from another sample of the same person, matched by shared clones. Sequencing was performed on blood T cells: a sorted CD56 or NKG2C T cell subset, CD4+ or CD8+ T cells, or bulk PBMC T cells (not recorded which). The sequence links TRBV10-2 to TRBJ2-5; TCRdb picks TRBD2, but there is no DNA to check that call. CDR3 region: CASSAFRDRGYETQYF.